These 12 T cell receptor beta chains were sequenced from one sample in a study of response to subunit inactivated influenza vaccine. TCRdb used MiXCR to reprocess the RT-PCR reads, holding one entry per CDR3 protein. The data contain about 780,000 distinct CDR3 sequences, about a fifth of them singletons. Source: PBMCs from blood, taken 5 to 6 days after vaccination. The receptors stem from a man between 45 and 60 years old who received an inactivated influenza vaccine.

This chain joins TRBV11-1 and TRBJ2-3; D uncertain. V shed 1 base and J shed 6 bases, with 14 bases lying between them. The germline gives CDR1 SGHAT, CDR2 FQDESV (reference sequence). The CDR3 loop spans 15 amino acids. DNA for the CDR3: TGTGCCAGCAGCTTAGGTGGCGGAGCCTCGGATACGCAGTATTTT. As protein: CASSLGGGASDTQYF.

The genes are TRBV3-1 and TRBJ2-2; unclear D gene. Germline loops: CDR1 LGHDT, CDR2 YNNKEL (reference sequence). This CDR3 comprises 16 residues. V shed 1 base and J shed 9 bases, with 18 bases lying between them. Here the CDR3 DNA reads TGTGCCAGCAGCCAAGTCTTAGACTTTTCCCCGCGGGAGCTGTTTTTT. Residues: CASSQVLDFSPRELFF.

This clonotype was seen a handful of times. The chain employs TRBV20-1 and TRBJ2-5; TRBD2 agrees at 12 bases. V shed 3 bases and J 4 bases; nucleotides not matched to a gene: 12. The CDR3 loop spans 17 amino acids. The germline V gene has CDR1 DFQATT and CDR2 SNEGSKA (reference sequence). CDR3 amino acids: CSARGRLAGVFGETQYF. As DNA, the CDR3 is TGCAGTGCTAGGGGACGACTAGCGGGAGTATTCGGAGAGACCCAGTACTTC.

The chain has TRBV7-2 and TRBJ2-2, with TRBD1 as a possible D gene (6 bases). Germline V lookup: CDR1 SGHTA, CDR2 FQGNSA. V lost 10 bases and J 5 bases, leaving 20 bases between the germline ends. The CDR3 covers 15 residues. Here the CDR3 reads CANSLRDTKTGELFF. DNA of the CDR3: TGTGCCAATTCGCTCCGGGACACCAAGACCGGGGAGCTGTTTTTT. Full variable domain (outside the CDR3, taken from reference TRBV7-2 and TRBJ2-2): GAGVSQSPSNKVTEKGKDVELRCDPISGHTALYWYRQSLGQGLEFLIYFQGNSAPDKSGLPSDRFSAERTGGSVSTLTIQRTQQEDSAVYLCANSLRDTKTGELFFGEGSRLTVL.

V is TRBV7-6 and J is TRBJ1-1; 9 bases agree with TRBD1. J lost 10 bases, V lost 4 bases, and 10 bases had no gene match. CDR3 length: 14 residues. CDR1 and CDR2 from the germline V gene are SGHVS and FNYEAQ. CDR3 protein: CASSSPGTGRGAFF. CDR3 nucleotides: TGTGCCAGCAGCTCTCCTGGGACAGGGAGGGGAGCTTTCTTT.

There are a few counts of this clonotype. The V gene is TRBV28, the J gene TRBJ1-6; TRBD1 might be the D (6 bases). The CDR3 is 13 amino acids. Germline V gene data show CDR1 as MDHEN and CDR2 as SYDVKM. Trimming cost V 7 bases and J 9 bases, with 13 bases left between them. The CDR3 reads CASKQGRVSPLHF. Here the CDR3 DNA reads TGTGCCAGCAAACAGGGACGGGTTTCACCCCTCCACTTT.

The gene calls are TRBV29-1 and TRBJ2-3; 11 nucleotides align to TRBD2. CDR1 and CDR2 from the germline V gene are SQVTM and ANQGSEA. With V trimmed by 4 bases and J by 2 bases, 5 bases remained unmatched. The CDR3 spans 15 residues. This CDR3 is CSVGGLAEVTDTQYF. The CDR3 bases are TGCAGCGTTGGGGGACTAGCGGAGGTCACAGATACGCAGTATTTT.

The table lists this clonotype with a few counts. The chain has TRBV20-1 and TRBJ2-5; D tentatively reads TRBD1 or TRBD2 (5 bases each). This CDR3 is 17 amino acids long. Germline V gene lookup returns CDR1 DFQATT and CDR2 SNEGSKA (reference sequence). Trimming pared 6 bases from V and 8 bases from J, leaving 31 bases between. The CDR3 reads CSAITGGGGGSGDTQYF. In DNA, the CDR3 is TGCAGTGCCATCACGGGCGGTGGGGGTGGGTCCGGGGACACCCAGTACTTC.

The J gene is TRBJ2-5, the V gene TRBV11-2, with a weak D call TRBD2 (5 bases). The CDR3 spans 15 residues. Germline V CDR1 and CDR2: SGHAT, FQNNGV. V dropped 6 bases and J dropped 0 bases, with 14 bases sitting between them. The CDR3 DNA reads TGTGCCAGCAGTATACGGGGTTACAACCAAGAGACCCAGTACTTC. Encoded protein: CASSIRGYNQETQYF.

This clonotype was counted ten times or more. The chain joins TRBV28 to TRBJ2-1, with 9 positions matching TRBD2. The CDR3 contains 16 residues. The germline CDR1 and CDR2 sequences are MDHEN and SYDVKM. V trimming: 5 bases; J trimming: 2 bases; junction bases outside the gene matches: 7. The CDR3 nucleotides read TGTGCCAGCAGTCAACTGAGCGGGAGGACCTACAATGAGCAGTTCTTC. Translation: CASSQLSGRTYNEQFF.

There are many counts of this clonotype. This chain joins TRBV29-1 and TRBJ2-1, with D perhaps TRBD1 (5 bases). V was pared by 7 bases and J by 9 bases, with 13 bases between. Germline V CDR1 and CDR2: SQVTM, ANQGSEA. The CDR3 totals 11 residues. DNA for the CDR3: TGCAGCGCCACAGGAGTCGGTGAGCAGTTCTTC. Encoded protein: CSATGVGEQFF.

The genes are TRBV11-2 and TRBJ2-1; 8 nucleotides line up with TRBD1. The germline V gene encodes CDR1 SGHAT and CDR2 FQNNGV. This CDR3 comprises 16 residues. Trimming removed 4 bases from V and 8 bases from J; junction bases left unmatched: 13. The CDR3 loop is CASSSFRDRIGDEQFF. DNA of the CDR3: TGTGCCAGCAGCTCGTTCAGGGACAGGATAGGGGATGAGCAGTTCTTC.